This passage covers 26 T cell receptor beta chains from one sample sequenced in a study of blood T cells in healthy people across ages. A second PCR, run for roughly 7 to 11 cycles, used a sample-barcoded 5' primer plus a J-beta primer mix. From the 5' RACE reads, TCRdb called clonotypes with MiXCR, one entry per CDR3 protein. The data contain hundreds of thousands of distinct CDR3 sequences, about 54% of them singletons. Sequenced input: blood. The receptor source for this set is a man in his fifties or sixties in good health.

The sample holds a few counts of this clonotype. The CDR3 is CASSHHRQGTTNEKLFF. Here the CDR3 DNA reads TGTGCCAGCAGCCACCACCGACAGGGTACAACTAATGAAAAACTGTTTTTT. The chain uses TRBV14 and TRBJ1-4; 7 bases align to TRBD1. This CDR3 has 17 residues. CDR1 is SGHDN, CDR2 FVKESK, per germline. The ends lost 3 bases at V and 0 bases at J; junction bases unmatched: 7.

This chain links TRBV3-1 with TRBJ2-7, with 8 bases lining up with TRBD1. The CDR3 runs 14 residues. Looked up from germline, CDR1 is LGHDT and CDR2 is YNNKEL (reference sequence). Trimming at V came to 3 bases and at J to 2 bases, leaving 3 bases not matched to a gene. CDR3 coding DNA: TGTGCCAGCAGCCAGACAGGGGAAGCCTACGAGCAGTACTTC. Amino acid sequence: CASSQTGEAYEQYF.

The CDR3 sequence is CASSQVTDGVSSYNEQFF. The CDR3 DNA reads as TGCGCCAGCAGCCAAGTTACGGACGGAGTGAGCTCCTACAATGAGCAGTTCTTC. This chain uses TRBV4-3 with TRBJ2-1, with D uncertain. V shed 1 base and J shed 0 bases, with 16 bases lying between them. This CDR3 region has 18 residues. CDR1 LGHNA and CDR2 YSLEER come from the germline V gene.

This clonotype appeared a single time. The V call is TRBV15, the J call TRBJ1-1; D call uncertain. The V gene lost 3 bases and the J gene lost 0 bases, with 11 bases spanning the gap. The germline gives CDR1 LNHNV, CDR2 YYDKDF (reference sequence). There are 15 residues in the CDR3. The chain's CDR3 is CATSSCGGMNTEAFF. CDR3 nucleotide sequence: TGTGCCACCAGCAGCTGTGGCGGAATGAACACTGAAGCTTTCTTT. The full variable domain, its missing parts supplied by reference TRBV15 and TRBJ1-1, is DAMVIQNPRYQVTQFGKPVTLSCSQTLNHNVMYWYQQKSSQAPKLLFHYYDKDFNNEADTPDNFQSRRPNTSFCFLDIRSPGLGDTAMYLCATSSCGGMNTEAFFGQGTRLTVV.

V and J are TRBV6-6 and TRBJ2-7, with a weak D call TRBD1 (5 bases). The DNA end lines up better with TRBJ2-1; the J call may be wrong. The CDR3 consists of 13 residues. Germline V gene data show CDR1 as MNHNY and CDR2 as SVGAGI (reference sequence). CDR3 residues: CASSKTGDYEQFF. CDR3 DNA sequence: TGTGCCAGCAGTAAAACAGGCGATTACGAGCAGTTCTTC.

The V and J genes are TRBV5-6 and TRBJ2-2; TRBD1 aligns across 7 bases. V shed 3 bases and J 0 bases; nucleotides not matched to a gene: 2. CDR3 length: 15 residues. Germline V gene data show CDR1 as SGHDT and CDR2 as YYEEEE. CDR3 in DNA: TGTGCCAGCAGCTCGGACAGGTCGAACACCGGGGAGCTGTTTTTT. Translating it yields CASSSDRSNTGELFF.

This clonotype was seen many times. The J gene is TRBJ1-6, the V gene TRBV20-1; 7 nucleotides match TRBD1. The V segment lost 0 bases and the J segment 9 bases; nucleotides outside the gene matches: 8. CDR3 length equals 15 residues. From germline, CDR1 is DFQATT and CDR2 SNEGSKA (reference sequence). CDR3 DNA: TGCAGTGCTAGAGATATACAGGGGAGTCGTTCACCCCTCCACTTT. Translating gives CSARDIQGSRSPLHF.

The rearrangement links TRBV20-1 to TRBJ2-2; no firm D call. V was shortened by 3 bases and J by 6 bases, with 11 bases between the two germline ends. CDR1 DFQATT and CDR2 SNEGSKA come from the germline V gene (reference sequence). CDR3 length equals 13 residues. The CDR3 spells CSASRSLPGELFF. CDR3 coding DNA: TGCAGTGCTAGCAGGTCTTTGCCCGGGGAGCTGTTTTTT.

The V and J genes are TRBV20-1 and TRBJ2-5, with TRBD1 as a possible D gene (5 bases). Germline CDR1 reads DFQATT; CDR2 reads SNEGSKA (reference sequence). This CDR3 contains 14 residues. Between the trimmed V and J ends, which lost 2 bases and 2 bases, there was a span of 12 bases. CDR3 protein: CSARRQGAQETQYF. The CDR3 DNA reads as TGCAGTGCTAGACGGCAGGGTGCTCAAGAGACCCAGTACTTC.

The count of this clonotype is one. The chain carries TRBV6-1 and TRBJ1-1; 7 positions match TRBD1. Germline V gene data show CDR1 as MNHNS and CDR2 as SASEGT. The CDR3 is 15 residues long. V lost 1 base to trimming and J lost 4 bases; unmatched junction nucleotides: 6. CDR3 nucleotides: TGTGCCAGCAGTGAAGTCCAGGGGGTGGGCACTGAAGCTTTCTTT. Translated, it gives CASSEVQGVGTEAFF.

This clonotype was picked up many times. The chain recombines TRBV12-3 or TRBV12-4 with TRBJ2-7; D is unclear. Trimming cost V 3 bases and J 2 bases, with 5 bases left between them. This CDR3 contains 12 residues. CDR3 region: CASSFGPYEQYF. The CDR3 DNA sequence: TGTGCCAGCAGTTTTGGGCCCTACGAGCAGTACTTC.

The V call is TRBV2, the J call TRBJ2-5, with a weak D call TRBD2 (6 bases). Germline-derived CDR1 and CDR2 are SNHLY and FYNNEI. The V and J ends lost 5 bases and 11 bases respectively, with 15 bases between them. This CDR3 comprises 12 residues. The DNA for the CDR3 is TGTGCCAGCAGTACCGTCCCGGGGGAGCAGTACTTC. Encoded protein: CASSTVPGEQYF.

This clonotype has more than one count but fewer than ten. This sequence joins TRBV20-1 and TRBJ2-1, with 8 bases matching TRBD2. J was trimmed by 9 bases and V by 2 bases; bases with no gene match: 9. This CDR3 spans 14 amino acids. CDR1 DFQATT and CDR2 SNEGSKA come from the germline V gene (reference sequence). DNA of the CDR3: TGCAGTGCTAGACCTAGCGGGTGGGGCAGTGAGCAGTTCTTC. Amino acids: CSARPSGWGSEQFF.

This sequence joins TRBV27 and TRBJ1-4, with 7 nucleotides matching TRBD1. There are 17 residues in the CDR3. Germline V gives CDR1 MNHEY, CDR2 SMNVEV (reference sequence). The V segment lost 6 bases and the J segment 3 bases; nucleotides outside the gene matches: 13. The DNA of the CDR3 is TGTGCCAGCAGCCCCAGGGGCCCGACAGGGTCTAATGAAAAACTGTTTTTT. It specifies CASSPRGPTGSNEKLFF.

V gene TRBV7-9 combines with J gene TRBJ2-1; D ambiguous. The CDR3 length is 12 residues. Per germline, CDR1 SEHNR and CDR2 FQNEAQ (reference sequence). V shed 3 bases and J shed 10 bases, with 10 bases lying between them. The CDR3 bases are TGTGCCAGCAGCTTCCCCAGTGGGGAGCAGTTCTTC. The encoded protein is CASSFPSGEQFF.

The table lists this clonotype with a few counts. The chain joins TRBV7-2 to TRBJ1-1; D is undetermined. Looked up from germline, CDR1 is SGHTA and CDR2 is FQGNSA. The CDR3 spans 13 residues. Trimming removed 6 bases from V and 0 bases from J, with 8 bases in between. This CDR3 is CASSGGVNTEAFF. CDR3 nucleotides: TGTGCCAGCAGTGGCGGGGTGAACACTGAAGCTTTCTTT.

The chain joins TRBV5-1 to TRBJ1-2; 8 positions agree with TRBD1. CDR3 size: 15 residues. Germline-derived CDR1 and CDR2 are SGHRS and YFSETQ. Unmatched junction bases numbered 8, after V lost 4 bases and J lost 3 bases. CDR3 residues: CASSTLQGADYGYTF. The DNA of the CDR3 is TGCGCCAGCAGCACACTCCAGGGGGCTGACTATGGCTACACCTTC.

The V and J genes are TRBV7-8 and TRBJ2-7; D might be TRBD2 (7 bases). CDR1 is SGHVS and CDR2 is FQNEAQ in the germline V gene. This CDR3 comprises 15 residues. V gave up 5 bases and J gave up 4 bases, with 18 bases separating them. The CDR3: CASSQQPGGGYEQYF. In nucleotides, the CDR3 is TGTGCCAGCAGCCAACAACCGGGGGGCGGGTACGAGCAGTACTTC.

The chain joins TRBV12-3 or TRBV12-4 to TRBJ2-1, with 10 bases matching TRBD2. The J segment lost 8 bases and the V segment lost 2 bases, leaving 6 bases of the junction unmatched. The CDR3 is 15 amino acids. The CDR3 here is CASSLPSGGRDEQFF. In nucleotides, the CDR3 is TGTGCCAGCAGTTTACCTAGCGGGGGCCGTGATGAGCAGTTCTTC.

This clonotype was detected a few times. The V call is TRBV29-1, the J call TRBJ2-6, with D hard to call. V was pared by 7 bases and J by 1 base, with 8 bases between. Per the germline V gene, CDR1 is SQVTM and CDR2 is ANQGSEA. There are 13 residues in the CDR3. The CDR3 sequence is CSAQDSGANVLTF. CDR3 coding DNA: TGCAGCGCTCAAGATTCTGGGGCCAACGTCCTGACTTTC.

This chain links TRBV20-1 with TRBJ2-5; D is ambiguous. The CDR3 is 16 amino acids. With 3 bases removed from V and 5 bases from J, the gap between germline ends came to 22 bases. Germline loops: CDR1 DFQATT, CDR2 SNEGSKA (reference sequence). CDR3 amino acids: CSASSDIEGIRETQYF. In DNA form, the CDR3 reads TGCAGTGCTAGCTCCGACATAGAAGGGATAAGGGAGACCCAGTACTTC.

Concerning this clonotype itself: An end of the junction does not agree with germline; a read error may underlie this. This sequence joins TRBV5-1 and TRBJ2-5, with D perhaps TRBD1 or TRBD2 (6 bases each). The length of the CDR3 is 15 residues. CDR1 and CDR2 from the germline V gene are SGHRS and YFSETQ. DNA for the CDR3: TGCGCCAGCAGCTTGGAGGGGGGCGCTGTGGAGACCCGGTACTTC. Encoded protein: CASSLEGGAVETRYF.

A few counts support this clonotype. The chain couples TRBV5-6 to TRBJ1-2, with 7 bases lining up with TRBD1. CDR1 is SGHDT and CDR2 is YYEEEE in the germline V gene. With 3 bases clipped from V and 3 bases from J, the junction kept 8 bases outside the gene matches. CDR3 length: 15 residues. The DNA for the CDR3 is TGTGCCAGCAGCTCATTGGACAGGCCGGACTATGGCTACACCTTC. It is translated as CASSSLDRPDYGYTF.

This clonotype was seen a handful of times. V is TRBV20-1 and J is TRBJ1-1; 9 nucleotides align to TRBD1. The V and J ends lost 1 base and 0 bases, in that order; junction bases with no gene match: 9. Per the germline V gene, CDR1 is DFQATT and CDR2 is SNEGSKA (reference sequence). The CDR3 runs to 17 residues. CDR3 protein: CSARAVPGQGLNTEAFF. CDR3 in DNA: TGCAGTGCTAGAGCCGTCCCGGGACAGGGACTGAACACTGAAGCTTTCTTT.

The chain couples TRBV11-2 to TRBJ2-7, with D possibly TRBD1 on 5 matching bases. V was shortened by 0 bases and J by 4 bases, with 10 bases between the two germline ends. The germline CDR1 and CDR2 sequences are SGHAT and FQNNGV. There are 14 residues in the CDR3. The DNA of the CDR3 is TGTGCCAGCAGCTTAGAGCCTCAGGGTTACGAGCAGTACTTC. Translated, it gives CASSLEPQGYEQYF.

The chain couples TRBV19 to TRBJ2-1; the match to TRBD2 covers 9 bases. The V segment lost 3 bases and the J segment 6 bases; nucleotides outside the gene matches: 6. Per germline, CDR1 LNHDA and CDR2 SQIVND (reference sequence). This CDR3 is built from 15 residues. The CDR3 sequence is CASSIVASGANEQFF. The CDR3, as DNA: TGTGCCAGTAGTATTGTGGCTAGCGGGGCCAATGAGCAGTTCTTC.